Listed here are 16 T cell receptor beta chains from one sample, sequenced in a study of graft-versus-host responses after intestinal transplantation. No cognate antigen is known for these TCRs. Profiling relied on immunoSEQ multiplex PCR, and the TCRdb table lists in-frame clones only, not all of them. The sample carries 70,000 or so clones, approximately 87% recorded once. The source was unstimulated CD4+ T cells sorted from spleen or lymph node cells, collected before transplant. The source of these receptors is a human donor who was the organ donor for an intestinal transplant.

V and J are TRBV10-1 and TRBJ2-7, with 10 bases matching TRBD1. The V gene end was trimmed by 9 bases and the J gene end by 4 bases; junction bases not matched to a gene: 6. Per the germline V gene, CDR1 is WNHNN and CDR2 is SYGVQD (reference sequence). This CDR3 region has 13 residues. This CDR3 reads CASPGQGIYEQYV. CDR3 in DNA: TGCGCCAGTCCGGGACAGGGGATTTACGAGCAGTACGTC.

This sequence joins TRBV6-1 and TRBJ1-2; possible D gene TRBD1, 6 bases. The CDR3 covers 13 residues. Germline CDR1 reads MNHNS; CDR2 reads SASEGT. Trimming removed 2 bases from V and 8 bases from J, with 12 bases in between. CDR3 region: CASSEQFRGGYTF. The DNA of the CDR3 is TGTGCCAGCAGTGAACAGTTCAGGGGCGGCTACACCTTC.

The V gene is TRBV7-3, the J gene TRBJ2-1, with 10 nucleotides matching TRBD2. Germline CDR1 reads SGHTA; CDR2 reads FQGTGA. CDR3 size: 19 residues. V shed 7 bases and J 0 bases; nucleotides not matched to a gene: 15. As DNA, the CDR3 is TGTGCCAGCAAGCGACCACTAGCGGGGTCTTCCCGCTCCTACAATGAGCAGTTCTTC. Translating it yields CASKRPLAGSSRSYNEQFF.

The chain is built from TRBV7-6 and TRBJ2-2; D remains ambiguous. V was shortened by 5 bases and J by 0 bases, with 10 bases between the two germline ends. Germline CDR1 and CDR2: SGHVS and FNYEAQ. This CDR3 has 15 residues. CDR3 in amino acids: CASSQKETNTGELFF. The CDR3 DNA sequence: TGTGCCAGCAGCCAAAAGGAGACGAACACCGGGGAGCTGTTTTTT.

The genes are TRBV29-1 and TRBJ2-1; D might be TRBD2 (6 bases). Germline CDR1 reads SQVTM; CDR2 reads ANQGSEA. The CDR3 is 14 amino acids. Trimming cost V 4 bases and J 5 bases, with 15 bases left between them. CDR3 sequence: CSVVAGHFNNEQFF. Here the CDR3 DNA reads TGCAGCGTTGTTGCGGGGCACTTCAACAATGAGCAGTTCTTC.

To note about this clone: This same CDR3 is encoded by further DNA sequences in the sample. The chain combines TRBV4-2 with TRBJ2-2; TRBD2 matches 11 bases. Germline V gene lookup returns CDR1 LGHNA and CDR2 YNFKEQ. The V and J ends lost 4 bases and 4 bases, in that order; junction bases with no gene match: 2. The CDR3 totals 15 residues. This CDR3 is CASSLGLAGTGELFF. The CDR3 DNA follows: TGTGCCAGCAGCCTAGGACTAGCGGGCACCGGGGAGCTGTTTTTT.

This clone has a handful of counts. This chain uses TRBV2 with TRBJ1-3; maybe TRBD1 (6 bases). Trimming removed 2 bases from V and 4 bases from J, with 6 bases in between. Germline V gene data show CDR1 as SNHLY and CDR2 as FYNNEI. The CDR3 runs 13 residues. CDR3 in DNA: TGTGCCAGCAGTGAACAGGGGGGAAACACCATATATTTT. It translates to CASSEQGGNTIYF.

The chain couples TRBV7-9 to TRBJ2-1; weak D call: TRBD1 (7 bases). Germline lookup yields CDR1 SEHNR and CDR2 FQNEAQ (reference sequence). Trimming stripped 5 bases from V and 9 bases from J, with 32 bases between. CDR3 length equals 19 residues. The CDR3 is CASSPEGGQSPLWYGEQFF. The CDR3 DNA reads TGTGCCAGCAGCCCCGAGGGGGGACAGAGTCCCCTCTGGTACGGTGAGCAGTTCTTC.

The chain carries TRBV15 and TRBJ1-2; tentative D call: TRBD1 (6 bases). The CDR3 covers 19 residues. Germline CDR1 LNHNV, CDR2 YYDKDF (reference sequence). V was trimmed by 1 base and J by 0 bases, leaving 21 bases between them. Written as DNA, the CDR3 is TGTGCCACCAGCAGAGTGCCAGGGGCCCGTGGTCCTCCTAACTATGGCTACACCTTC. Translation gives CATSRVPGARGPPNYGYTF. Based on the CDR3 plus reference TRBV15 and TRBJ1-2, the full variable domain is DAMVIQNPRYQVTQFGKPVTLSCSQTLNHNVMYWYQQKSSQAPKLLFHYYDKDFNNEADTPDNFQSRRPNTSFCFLDIRSPGLGDTAMYLCATSRVPGARGPPNYGYTFGSGTRLTVV.

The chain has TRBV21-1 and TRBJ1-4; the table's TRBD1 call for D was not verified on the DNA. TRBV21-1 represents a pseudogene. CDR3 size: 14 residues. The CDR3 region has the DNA TGTGCCAGCAGCCGAGACAAAGACCTGAAAGGACTGTTTTTT. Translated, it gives CASSRDKDLKGLFF.

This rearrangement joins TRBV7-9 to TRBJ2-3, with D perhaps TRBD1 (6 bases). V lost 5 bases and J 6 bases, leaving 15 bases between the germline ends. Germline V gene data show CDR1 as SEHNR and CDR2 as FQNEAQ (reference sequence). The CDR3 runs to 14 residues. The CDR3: CASSPGGGGDTQYF. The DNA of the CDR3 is TGTGCCAGCAGCCCAGGTGGGGGCGGGGATACGCAGTATTTT.

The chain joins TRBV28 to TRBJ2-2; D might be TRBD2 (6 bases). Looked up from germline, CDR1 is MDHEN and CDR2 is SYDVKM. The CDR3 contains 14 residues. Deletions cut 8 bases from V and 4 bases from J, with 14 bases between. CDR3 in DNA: TGTGCCAGCCTCCTGGGGGACTTCACCGGGGAGCTGTTTTTT. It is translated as CASLLGDFTGELFF. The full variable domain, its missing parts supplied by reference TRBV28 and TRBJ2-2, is DVKVTQSSRYLVKRTGEKVFLECVQDMDHENMFWYRQDPGLGLRLIYFSYDVKMKEKGDIPEGYSVSREKKERFSLILESASTNQTSMYLCASLLGDFTGELFFGEGSRLTVL.

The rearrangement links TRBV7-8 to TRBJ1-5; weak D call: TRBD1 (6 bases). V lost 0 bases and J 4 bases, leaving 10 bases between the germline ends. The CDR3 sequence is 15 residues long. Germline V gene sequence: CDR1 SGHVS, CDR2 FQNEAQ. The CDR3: CASSLAAGVNQPQHF. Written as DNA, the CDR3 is TGTGCCAGCAGCTTAGCTGCAGGGGTTAATCAGCCCCAGCATTTT.

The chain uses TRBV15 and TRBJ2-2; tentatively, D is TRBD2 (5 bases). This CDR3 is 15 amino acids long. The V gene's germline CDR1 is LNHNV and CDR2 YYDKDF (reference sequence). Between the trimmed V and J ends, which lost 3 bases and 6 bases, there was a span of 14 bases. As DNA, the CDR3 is TGTGCCACCAGCAGGGATCCAGCGGTACCCGGGGAGCTGTTTTTT. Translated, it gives CATSRDPAVPGELFF.

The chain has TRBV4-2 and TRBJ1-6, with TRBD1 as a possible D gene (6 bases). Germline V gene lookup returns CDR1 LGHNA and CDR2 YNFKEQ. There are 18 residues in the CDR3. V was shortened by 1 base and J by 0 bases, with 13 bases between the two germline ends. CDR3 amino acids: CASSQAPQGSSYNSPLHF. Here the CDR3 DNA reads TGTGCCAGCAGCCAAGCCCCCCAGGGGAGCTCCTATAATTCACCCCTCCACTTT.

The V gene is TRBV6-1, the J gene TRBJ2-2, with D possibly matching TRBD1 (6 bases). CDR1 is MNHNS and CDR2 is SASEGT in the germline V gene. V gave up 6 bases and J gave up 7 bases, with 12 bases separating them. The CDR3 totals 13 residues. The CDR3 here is CASSTARGGELFF. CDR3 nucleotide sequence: TGTGCCAGCAGCACAGCCAGGGGCGGGGAGCTGTTTTTT.